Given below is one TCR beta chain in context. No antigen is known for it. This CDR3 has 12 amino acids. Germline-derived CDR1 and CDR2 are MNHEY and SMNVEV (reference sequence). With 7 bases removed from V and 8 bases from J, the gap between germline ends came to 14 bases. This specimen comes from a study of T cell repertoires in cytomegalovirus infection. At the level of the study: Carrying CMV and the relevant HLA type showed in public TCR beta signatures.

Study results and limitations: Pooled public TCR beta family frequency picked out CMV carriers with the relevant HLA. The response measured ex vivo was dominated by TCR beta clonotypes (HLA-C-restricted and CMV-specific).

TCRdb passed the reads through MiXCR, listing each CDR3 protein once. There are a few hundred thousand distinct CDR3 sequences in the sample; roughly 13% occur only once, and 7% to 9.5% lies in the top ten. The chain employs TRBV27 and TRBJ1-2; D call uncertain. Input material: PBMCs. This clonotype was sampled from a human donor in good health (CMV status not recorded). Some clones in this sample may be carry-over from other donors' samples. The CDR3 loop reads CASMEGRGGYTF. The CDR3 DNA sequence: TGTGCCAGCATGGAAGGGAGAGGCGGCTACACCTTC.